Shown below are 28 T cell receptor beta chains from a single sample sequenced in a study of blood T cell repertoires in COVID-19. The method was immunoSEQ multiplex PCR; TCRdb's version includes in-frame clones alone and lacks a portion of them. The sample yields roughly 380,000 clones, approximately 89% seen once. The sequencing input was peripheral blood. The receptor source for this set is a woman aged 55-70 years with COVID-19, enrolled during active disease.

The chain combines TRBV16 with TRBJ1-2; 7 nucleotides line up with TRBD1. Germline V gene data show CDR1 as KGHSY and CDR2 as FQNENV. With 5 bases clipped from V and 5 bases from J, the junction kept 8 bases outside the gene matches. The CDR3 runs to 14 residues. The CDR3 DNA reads TGTGCCAGCAGCAGAGGACAGGACCCATATGGCTACACCTTC. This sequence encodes CASSRGQDPYGYTF. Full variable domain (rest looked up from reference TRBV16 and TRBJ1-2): GEEVAQTPKHLVRGEGQKAKLYCAPIKGHSYVFWYQQVLKNEFKFLISFQNENVFDETGMPKERFSAKCLPNSPCSLEIQATKLEDSAVYFCASSRGQDPYGYTFGSGTRLTVV.

CDR3 protein: CASSTDRGSYEQYF. DNA for the CDR3: TGTGCCAGCAGCACTGACCGGGGGTCCTACGAGCAGTACTTC. V and J are TRBV7-9 and TRBJ2-7; tentatively, D is TRBD2 (6 bases). This CDR3 is built from 14 residues. V was cut by 5 bases and J by 1 base, with 12 bases left in between. Germline-derived CDR1 and CDR2 are SEHNR and FQNEAQ (reference sequence).

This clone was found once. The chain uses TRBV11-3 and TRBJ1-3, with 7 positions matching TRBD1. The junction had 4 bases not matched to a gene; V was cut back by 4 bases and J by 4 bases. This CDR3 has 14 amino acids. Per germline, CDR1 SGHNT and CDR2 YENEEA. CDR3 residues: CASSYQGGGNTIYF. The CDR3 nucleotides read TGTGCCAGCAGCTATCAGGGGGGAGGAAACACCATATATTTT. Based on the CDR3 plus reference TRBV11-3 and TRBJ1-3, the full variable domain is EAGVVQSPRYKIIEKKQPVAFWCNPISGHNTLYWYLQNLGQGPELLIRYENEEAVDDSQLPKDRFSAERLKGVDSTLKIQPAELGDSAVYLCASSYQGGGNTIYFGEGSWLTVV.

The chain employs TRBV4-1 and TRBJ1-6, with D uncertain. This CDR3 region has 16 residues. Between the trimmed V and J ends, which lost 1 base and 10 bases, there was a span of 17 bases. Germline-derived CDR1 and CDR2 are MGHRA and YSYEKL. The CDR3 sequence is CASSQVSGRAGSPLHF. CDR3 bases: TGCGCCAGCAGCCAAGTTTCGGGCCGAGCGGGATCACCCCTCCACTTT.

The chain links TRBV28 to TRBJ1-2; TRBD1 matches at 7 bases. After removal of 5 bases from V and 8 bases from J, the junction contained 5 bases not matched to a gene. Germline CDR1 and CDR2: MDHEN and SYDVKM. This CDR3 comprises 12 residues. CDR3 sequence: CASSDGTAGYTF. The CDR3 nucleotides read TGTGCCAGCAGTGATGGGACAGCAGGCTACACCTTC.

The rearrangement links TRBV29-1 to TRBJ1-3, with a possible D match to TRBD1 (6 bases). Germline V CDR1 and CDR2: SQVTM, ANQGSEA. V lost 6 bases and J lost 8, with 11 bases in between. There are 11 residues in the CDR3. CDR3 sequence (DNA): TGCAGCGTAACTGAGGGGGACACCATATATTTT. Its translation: CSVTEGDTIYF.

CDR3 nucleotide sequence: TGTGCCACCTCCCCGGAGAGACACTATGGCTACACCTTC. Translating gives CATSPERHYGYTF. This chain links TRBV2 with TRBJ1-2; no clear D. CDR3 length: 13 residues. CDR1 SNHLY and CDR2 FYNNEI come from the germline V gene. V was clipped by 10 bases and J by 3 bases, with 15 bases between them.

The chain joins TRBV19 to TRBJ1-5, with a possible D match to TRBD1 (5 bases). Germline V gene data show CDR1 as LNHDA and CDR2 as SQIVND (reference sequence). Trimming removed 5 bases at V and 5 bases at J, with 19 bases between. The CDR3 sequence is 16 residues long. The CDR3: CASSHTRGGFDQPQHF. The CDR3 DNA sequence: TGTGCCAGTAGTCACACGCGGGGGGGTTTCGATCAGCCCCAGCATTTT.

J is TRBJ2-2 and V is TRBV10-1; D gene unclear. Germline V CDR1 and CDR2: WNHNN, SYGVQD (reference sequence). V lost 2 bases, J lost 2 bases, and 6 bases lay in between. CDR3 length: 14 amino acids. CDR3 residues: CASSENRNTGELFF. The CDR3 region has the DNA TGCGCCAGCAGTGAGAACAGAAACACCGGGGAGCTGTTTTTT.

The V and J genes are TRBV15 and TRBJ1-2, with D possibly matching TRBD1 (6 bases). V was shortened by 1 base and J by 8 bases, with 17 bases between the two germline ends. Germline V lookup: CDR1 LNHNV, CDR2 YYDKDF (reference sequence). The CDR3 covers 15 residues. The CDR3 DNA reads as TGTGCCACCAGCAGAGGAGTGACACCCCAGGGGGGCTACACCTTC. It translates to CATSRGVTPQGGYTF.

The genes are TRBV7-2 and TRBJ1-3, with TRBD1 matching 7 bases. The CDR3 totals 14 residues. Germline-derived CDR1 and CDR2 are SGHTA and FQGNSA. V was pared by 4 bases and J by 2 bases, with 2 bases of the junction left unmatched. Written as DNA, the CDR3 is TGTGCCAGCAGCTCCAGGGGGGCTGGAAACACCATATATTTT. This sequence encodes CASSSRGAGNTIYF.

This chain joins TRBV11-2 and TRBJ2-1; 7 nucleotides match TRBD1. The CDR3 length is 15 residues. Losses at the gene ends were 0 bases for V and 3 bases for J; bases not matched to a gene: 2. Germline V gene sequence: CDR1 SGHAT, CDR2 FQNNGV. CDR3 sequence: CASSLERTGYNEQFF. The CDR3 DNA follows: TGTGCCAGCAGCTTAGAACGGACAGGCTACAATGAGCAGTTCTTC.

The CDR3, as DNA: TGCGCCAGCACCGAGGACAGGGGAGCCAACAATGAGCAGTTCTTC. Its translation is CASTEDRGANNEQFF. The rearrangement uses TRBV10-2 and TRBJ2-1, with 9 bases lining up with TRBD1. The CDR3 is 15 residues long. Germline loops: CDR1 WSHSY, CDR2 SAAADI. V dropped 7 bases and J dropped 5; count of bases not matched to a gene: 9.

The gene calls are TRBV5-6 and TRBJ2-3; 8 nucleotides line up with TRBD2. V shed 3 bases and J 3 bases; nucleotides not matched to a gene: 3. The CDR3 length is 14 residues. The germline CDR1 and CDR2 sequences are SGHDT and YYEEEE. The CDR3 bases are TGTGCCAGCAGCTCGGGACTAGTGACAGATACGCAGTATTTT. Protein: CASSSGLVTDTQYF.

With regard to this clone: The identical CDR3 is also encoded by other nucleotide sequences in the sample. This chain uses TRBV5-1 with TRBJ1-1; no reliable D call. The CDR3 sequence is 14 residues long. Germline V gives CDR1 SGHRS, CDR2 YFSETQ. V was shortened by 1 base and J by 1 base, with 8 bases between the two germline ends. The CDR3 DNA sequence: TGCGCCAGCAGCTTGAGCACGGGGAACACTGAAGCTTTCTTT. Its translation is CASSLSTGNTEAFF.

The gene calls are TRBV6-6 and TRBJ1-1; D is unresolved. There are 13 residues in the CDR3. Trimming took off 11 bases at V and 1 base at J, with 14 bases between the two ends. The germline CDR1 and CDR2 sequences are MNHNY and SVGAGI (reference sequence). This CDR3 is CAAAGTSNTEAFF. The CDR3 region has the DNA TGTGCCGCCGCGGGTACCTCGAACACTGAAGCTTTCTTT.

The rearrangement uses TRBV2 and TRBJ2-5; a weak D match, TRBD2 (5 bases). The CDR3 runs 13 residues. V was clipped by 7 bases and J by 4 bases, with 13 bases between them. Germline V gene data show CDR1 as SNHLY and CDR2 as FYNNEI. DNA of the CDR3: TGTGCCAGCACCAACTTAGGAGGAGAGACCCAGTACTTC. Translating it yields CASTNLGGETQYF.

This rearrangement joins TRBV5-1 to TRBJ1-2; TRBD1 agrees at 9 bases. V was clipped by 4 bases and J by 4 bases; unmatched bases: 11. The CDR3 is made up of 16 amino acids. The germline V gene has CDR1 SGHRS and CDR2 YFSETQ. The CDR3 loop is CASSQGRTGVAYGYTF. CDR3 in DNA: TGCGCCAGCAGCCAAGGGAGGACAGGGGTCGCCTATGGCTACACCTTC.

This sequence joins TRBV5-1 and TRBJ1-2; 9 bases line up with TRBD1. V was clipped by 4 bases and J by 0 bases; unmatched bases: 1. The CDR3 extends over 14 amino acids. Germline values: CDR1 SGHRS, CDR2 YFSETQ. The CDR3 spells CASSRDRANYGYTF. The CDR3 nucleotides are TGCGCCAGCAGCCGGGACAGGGCTAACTATGGCTACACCTTC.

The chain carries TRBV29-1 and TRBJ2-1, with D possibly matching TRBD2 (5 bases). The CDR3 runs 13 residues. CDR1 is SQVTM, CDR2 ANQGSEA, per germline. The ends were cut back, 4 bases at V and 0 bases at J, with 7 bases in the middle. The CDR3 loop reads CSVVGDSYNEQFF. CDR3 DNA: TGCAGCGTTGTCGGGGACTCCTACAATGAGCAGTTCTTC.

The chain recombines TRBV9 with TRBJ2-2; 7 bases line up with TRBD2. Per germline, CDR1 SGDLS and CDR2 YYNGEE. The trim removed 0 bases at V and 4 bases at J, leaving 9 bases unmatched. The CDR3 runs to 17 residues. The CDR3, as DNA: TGTGCCAGCAGCGTAGCTACAGTGGCTAGCGGCACCGGGGAGCTGTTTTTT. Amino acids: CASSVATVASGTGELFF.

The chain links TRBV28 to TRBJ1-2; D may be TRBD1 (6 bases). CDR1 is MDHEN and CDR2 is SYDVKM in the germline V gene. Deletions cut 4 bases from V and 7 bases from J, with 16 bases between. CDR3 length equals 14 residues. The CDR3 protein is CASSSQQGISGYTF. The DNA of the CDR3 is TGTGCCAGCAGTTCACAACAGGGAATTAGTGGCTACACCTTC.

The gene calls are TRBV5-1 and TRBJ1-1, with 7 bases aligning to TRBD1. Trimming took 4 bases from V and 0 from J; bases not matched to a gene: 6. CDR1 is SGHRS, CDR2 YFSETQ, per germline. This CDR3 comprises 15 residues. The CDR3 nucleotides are TGCGCCAGCAGCAACCGACAGGGATTGAACACTGAAGCTTTCTTT. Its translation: CASSNRQGLNTEAFF.

CDR3 region: CANPPQDLSNQPQHF. The CDR3 DNA reads as TGTGCCAACCCCCCACAGGACCTCAGCAATCAGCCCCAGCATTTT. This sequence joins TRBV24-1 and TRBJ1-5, with D possibly matching TRBD1 (5 bases). Between the trimmed V and J ends, which lost 11 bases and 1 base, there was a span of 17 bases. Germline loops: CDR1 KGHDR, CDR2 SFDVKD. This CDR3 has 15 residues.

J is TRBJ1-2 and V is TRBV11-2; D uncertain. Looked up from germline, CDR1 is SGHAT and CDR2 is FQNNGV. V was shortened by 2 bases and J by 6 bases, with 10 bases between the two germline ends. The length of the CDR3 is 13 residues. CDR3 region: CASSLYVGDGYTF. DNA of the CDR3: TGTGCCAGCAGCTTATATGTCGGGGATGGCTACACCTTC.

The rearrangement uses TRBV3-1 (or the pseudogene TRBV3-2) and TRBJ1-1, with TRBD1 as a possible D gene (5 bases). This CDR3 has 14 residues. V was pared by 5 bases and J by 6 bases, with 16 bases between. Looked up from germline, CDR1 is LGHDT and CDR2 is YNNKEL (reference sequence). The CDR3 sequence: CASSDRATGAEAFF. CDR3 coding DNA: TGTGCCAGCAGCGACCGGGCAACGGGGGCTGAAGCTTTCTTT.

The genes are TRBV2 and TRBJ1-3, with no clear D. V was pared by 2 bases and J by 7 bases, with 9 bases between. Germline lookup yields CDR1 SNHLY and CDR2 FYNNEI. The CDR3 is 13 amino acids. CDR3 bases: TGTGCCAGCAGTGAATGGGGAGGGAACACCATATATTTT. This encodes CASSEWGGNTIYF.

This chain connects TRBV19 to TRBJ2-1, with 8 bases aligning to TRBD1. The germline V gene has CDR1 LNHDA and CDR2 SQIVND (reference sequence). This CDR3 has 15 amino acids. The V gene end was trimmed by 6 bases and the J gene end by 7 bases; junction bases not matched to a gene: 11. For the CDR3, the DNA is TGTGCCAGTAGGAAAACAGGGGGTATCATTAATGAGCAGTTCTTC. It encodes CASRKTGGIINEQFF.